The 2 T cell receptor beta chains given below trace back to one sample, sequenced in a study of response to subunit inactivated influenza vaccine. MiXCR, applied by TCRdb to the RT-PCR reads, yields one record per CDR3 protein. The table shows 500,000 or so distinct CDR3 sequences, with approximately 17% occurring only once. Material: CD4+ T cells sorted from PBMCs, obtained approximately 25 months after vaccination. Receptors originate from a man aged 45-69 years who received an inactivated influenza vaccine.

The V and J genes are TRBV29-1 and TRBJ2-3; D is uncertain. The CDR3 sequence is 13 residues long. In germline, CDR1 is SQVTM, CDR2 ANQGSEA. V was pared by 8 bases and J by 2 bases, with 14 bases between. The CDR3 spells CSTPHGNTDTQYF. CDR3 nucleotides: TGCAGCACCCCCCACGGAAACACAGATACGCAGTATTTT.

This clonotype has only a few counts. The chain is built from TRBV5-6 and TRBJ2-1; 11 bases are shared with TRBD1. V was clipped by 3 bases and J by 8 bases; unmatched bases: 7. CDR3 length: 15 amino acids. Germline CDR1 SGHDT, CDR2 YYEEEE. CDR3 coding DNA: TGTGCCAGCAGCTCTGGACAGGGGGCTTGGGATGAGCAGTTCTTC. It translates to CASSSGQGAWDEQFF.